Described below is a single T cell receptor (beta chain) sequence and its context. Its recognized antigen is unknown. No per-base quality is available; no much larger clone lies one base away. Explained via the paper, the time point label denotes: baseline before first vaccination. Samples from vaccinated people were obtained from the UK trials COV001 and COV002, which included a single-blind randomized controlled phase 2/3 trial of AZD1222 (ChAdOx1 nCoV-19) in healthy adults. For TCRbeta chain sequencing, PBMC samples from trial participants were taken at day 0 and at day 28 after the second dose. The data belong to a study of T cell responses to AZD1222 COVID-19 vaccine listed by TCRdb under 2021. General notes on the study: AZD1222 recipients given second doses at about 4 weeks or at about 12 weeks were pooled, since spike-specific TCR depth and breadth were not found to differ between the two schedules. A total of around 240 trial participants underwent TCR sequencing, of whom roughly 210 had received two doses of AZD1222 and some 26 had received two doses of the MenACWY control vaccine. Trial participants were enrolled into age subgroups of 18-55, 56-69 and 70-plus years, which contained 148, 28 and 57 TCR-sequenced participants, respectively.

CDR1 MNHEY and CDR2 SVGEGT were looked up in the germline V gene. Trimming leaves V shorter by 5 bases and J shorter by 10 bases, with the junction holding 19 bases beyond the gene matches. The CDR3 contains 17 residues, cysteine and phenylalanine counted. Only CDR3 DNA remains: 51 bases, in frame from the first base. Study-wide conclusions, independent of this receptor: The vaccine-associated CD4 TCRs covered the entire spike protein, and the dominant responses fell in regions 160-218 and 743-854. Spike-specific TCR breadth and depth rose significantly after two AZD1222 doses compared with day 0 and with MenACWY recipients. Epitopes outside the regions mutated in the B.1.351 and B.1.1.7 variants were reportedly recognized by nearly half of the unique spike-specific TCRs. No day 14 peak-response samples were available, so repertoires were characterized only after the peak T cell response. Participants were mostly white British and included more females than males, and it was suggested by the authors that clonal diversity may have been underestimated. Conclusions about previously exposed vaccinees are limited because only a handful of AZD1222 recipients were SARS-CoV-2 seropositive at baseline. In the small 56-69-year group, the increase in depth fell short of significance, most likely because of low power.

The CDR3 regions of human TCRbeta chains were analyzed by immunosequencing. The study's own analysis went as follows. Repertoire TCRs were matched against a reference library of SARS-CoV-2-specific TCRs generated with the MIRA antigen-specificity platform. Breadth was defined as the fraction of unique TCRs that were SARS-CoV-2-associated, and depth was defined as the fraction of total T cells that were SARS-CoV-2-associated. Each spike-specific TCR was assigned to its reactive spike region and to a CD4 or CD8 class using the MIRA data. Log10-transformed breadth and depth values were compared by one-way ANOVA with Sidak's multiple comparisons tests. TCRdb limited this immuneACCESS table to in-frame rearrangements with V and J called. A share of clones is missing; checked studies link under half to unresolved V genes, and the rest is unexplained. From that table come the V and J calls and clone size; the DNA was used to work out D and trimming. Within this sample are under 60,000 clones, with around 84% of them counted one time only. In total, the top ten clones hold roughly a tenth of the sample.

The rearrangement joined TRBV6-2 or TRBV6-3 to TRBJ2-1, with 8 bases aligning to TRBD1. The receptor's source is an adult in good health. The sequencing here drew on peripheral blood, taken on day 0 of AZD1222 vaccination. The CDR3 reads CASSDGQGGARGDEQFF. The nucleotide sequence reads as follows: TGTGCCAGCAGTGACGGACAGGGCGGGGCTCGAGGGGACGAGCAGTTCTTC.